In this sample, the clone carrying this T cell receptor beta chain turned up once. Looked up from germline, CDR1 is MNHEY and CDR2 is SVGAGI. The CDR3 runs 15 residues. Trimming at V came to 6 bases and at J to 5 bases, leaving 9 bases not matched to a gene. This sample was included in a study of blood T cell repertoires in COVID-19. On the study more broadly: T cells, B-cell-depleted T cells, or PBMCs supplied cDNA or gDNA.

The authors' processing: Scientists estimated how many nucleated cells there were by amplifying reference gene primers. Profiled with immunoSEQ multiplex PCR; TCRdb holds only in-frame clones, not every one. The DNA gave D and trimming, while V, J and clone size come from that table. The sample comprises under 200,000 clones, about 74% of which are singletons, and less than 9.5% rests with the top ten. Sequenced sample: peripheral blood. V gene TRBV6-5 combines with J gene TRBJ1-1; TRBD1 agrees at 10 bases. The receptor was isolated from a man between 60 and 70 years old with acute or convalescent COVID-19. The CDR3 region has the DNA TGTGCCAGCAGGGACCCAGGGGACAGGGGAACTGAAGCTTTCTTT. Residues: CASRDPGDRGTEAFF.